What follows describes a single TCR beta chain. Diagnoses among patients were locally advanced or metastatic urothelial carcinoma. The sample is drawn from a study of PD-L1 blockade in urothelial cancer. PCRs were each spiked with synthetic TCR analog templates. The table came from immunoSEQ multiplex PCR; TCRdb's copy has only in-frame clones and leaves some out. The sample carries around 100,000 clones, around 90% recorded once. The material was PBMCs, obtained around atezolizumab (anti-PD-L1) treatment. The source is a woman older than 75 with urothelial cancer.

In DNA, the CDR3 is TGTGCCAGCAGTTCCCTTCGGCGGGAGGGGAATGAGCAGTTCTTC. This translates into CASSSLRREGNEQFF. The V call is TRBV27, the J call TRBJ2-1; 9 nucleotides match TRBD2. With V trimmed by 4 bases and J by 7 bases, 8 bases remained unmatched. Per the germline V gene, CDR1 is MNHEY and CDR2 is SMNVEV (reference sequence). The CDR3 runs 15 residues.